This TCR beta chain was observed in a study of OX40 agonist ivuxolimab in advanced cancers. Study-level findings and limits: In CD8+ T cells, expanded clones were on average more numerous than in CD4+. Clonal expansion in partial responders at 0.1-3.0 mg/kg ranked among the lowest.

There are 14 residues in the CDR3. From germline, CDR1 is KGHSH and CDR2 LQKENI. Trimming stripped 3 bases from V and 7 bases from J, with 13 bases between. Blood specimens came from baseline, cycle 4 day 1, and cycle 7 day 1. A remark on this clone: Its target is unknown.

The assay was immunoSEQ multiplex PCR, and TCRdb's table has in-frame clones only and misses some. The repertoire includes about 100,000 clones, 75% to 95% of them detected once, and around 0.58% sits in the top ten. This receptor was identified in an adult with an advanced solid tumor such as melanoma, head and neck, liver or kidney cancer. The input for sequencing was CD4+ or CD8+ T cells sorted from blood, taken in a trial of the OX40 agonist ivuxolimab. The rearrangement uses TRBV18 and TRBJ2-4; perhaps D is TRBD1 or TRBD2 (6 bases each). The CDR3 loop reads CASSPGGGVNIQYF. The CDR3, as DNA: TGTGCCAGCTCACCCGGAGGGGGAGTGAACATTCAGTACTTC.